Below, 14 T cell receptor beta chains from the same sample are listed, as sequenced in a study of CD8 T cells in ankylosing spondylitis. No antigen has been identified for these receptors. TCRdb re-derived calls from the 5' RACE reads in MiXCR, one entry per CDR3 protein. The sample has some 200,000 distinct CDR3 sequences, 7% to 8% seen once; the top ten hold about 14%. Study-wide points: Blood from ankylosing spondylitis patients appeared to carry a characteristic eight-variant TCR beta motif.

Sequencing was carried out using blood, either unsorted or a sorted T cell fraction (not recorded which). These receptors all come from a male donor with ankylosing spondylitis.

The V and J genes are TRBV9 and TRBJ2-1; 8 bases match TRBD2. Germline values: CDR1 SGDLS, CDR2 YYNGEE. The V gene end was trimmed by 4 bases and the J gene end by 6 bases; junction bases not matched to a gene: 15. The CDR3 length is 17 residues. The CDR3 DNA sequence: TGTGCCAGCAGCCTATTTTTCACTAGCGGCATTGGCAATGAGCAGTTCTTC. It yields the protein CASSLFFTSGIGNEQFF.

The sample holds many counts of this clonotype. The junction departs from the called germline gene at one end, perhaps through a read error. V and J are TRBV27 and TRBJ1-1; no clear D. The CDR3 spans 12 residues. Germline loops: CDR1 MNHEY, CDR2 SMNVEV (reference sequence). The DNA for the CDR3 is TGTGCCAGCACGACTGGGAACACTAAAGCTTTCTTT. Translation: CASTTGNTKAFF.

CDR3 protein: CSASPTEAYEQYF. The CDR3 coding sequence is TGCAGTGCTAGTCCCACAGAAGCCTACGAGCAGTACTTC. The V gene is TRBV20-1, the J gene TRBJ2-7; no reliable D call. This CDR3 has 13 residues. Germline V gene lookup returns CDR1 DFQATT and CDR2 SNEGSKA (reference sequence). The V end lost 3 bases, the J end lost 2 bases, and 11 bases lay between the germline ends.

This clonotype was recorded at least ten times. V usage is TRBV25-1 and J usage is TRBJ2-7; unclear D gene. The CDR3 covers 13 residues. V was trimmed by 5 bases and J by 3 bases, leaving 11 bases between them. Germline V gene data show CDR1 as MGHDK and CDR2 as SYGVNS. The CDR3 DNA is TGTGCCAGCAGTCGCCGGGCTAACTACGAGCAGTACTTC. Protein sequence: CASSRRANYEQYF.

The rearrangement links TRBV11-2 to TRBJ2-2; no firm D call. Germline V CDR1 and CDR2: SGHAT, FQNNGV. This CDR3 is 16 amino acids long. Trimming shortened V by 1 base and J by 1 base, and 10 bases separated the two germline ends. The DNA for the CDR3 is TGTGCCAGCAGCTTAGTCGTGGGAATGAACACCGGGGAGCTGTTTTTT. This codes for CASSLVVGMNTGELFF. Variable domain in full (rest from reference TRBV11-2 and TRBJ2-2): EAGVAQSPRYKIIEKRQSVAFWCNPISGHATLYWYQQILGQGPKLLIQFQNNGVVDDSQLPKDRFSAERLKGVDSTLKIQPAKLEDSAVYLCASSLVVGMNTGELFFGEGSRLTVL.

The chain combines TRBV13 with TRBJ2-5, with TRBD1 matching over 7 bases. CDR3 length equals 16 residues. The trim removed 5 bases at V and 2 bases at J, leaving 11 bases unmatched. Per germline, CDR1 PRHDT and CDR2 FYEKMQ (reference sequence). CDR3 sequence reads: CASSNSGTADQETQYF. In DNA form, the CDR3 reads TGTGCCAGCAGCAACTCCGGGACAGCAGATCAAGAGACCCAGTACTTC. Complete variable domain (other parts from reference TRBV13 and TRBJ2-5): AAGVIQSPRHLIKEKRETATLKCYPIPRHDTVYWYQQGPGQDPQFLISFYEKMQSDKGSIPDRFSAQQFSDYHSELNMSSLELGDSALYFCASSNSGTADQETQYFGPGTRLLVL.

As to this clonotype: A much larger clone sits a single nucleotide away, making a read error possible. The rearrangement joins TRBV9 to TRBJ2-1, with D perhaps matching TRBD2 (5 bases). Germline V gene lookup returns CDR1 SGDLS and CDR2 YYNGEE. This CDR3 contains 15 residues. Between the trimmed V and J ends, which lost 0 bases and 0 bases, there was a span of 7 bases. Written as DNA, the CDR3 is TGTGCCAGCAGCGTAGGACGGGGCTCCTACAATGAGCAGTTCTTC. Its protein product is CASSVGRGSYNEQFF.

This clonotype was picked up a small number of times. The chain combines TRBV2 with TRBJ2-4; D uncertain. V was pared by 8 bases and J by 1 base, with 9 bases between. Germline loops: CDR1 SNHLY, CDR2 FYNNEI. The CDR3 is 13 amino acids. The CDR3 loop is CASEDVAKNIQYF. The CDR3 nucleotides are TGTGCCAGCGAAGACGTGGCCAAAAACATTCAGTACTTC.

This clonotype was observed at least ten times. This chain links TRBV12-3 or TRBV12-4 with TRBJ1-1; weak D call: TRBD1 (5 bases). The CDR3 is 15 residues long. Trimming cost V 1 base and J 0 bases, with 9 bases left between them. This CDR3 is CASSLVEGMNTEAFF. DNA of the CDR3: TGTGCCAGCAGTTTAGTAGAGGGGATGAACACTGAAGCTTTCTTT.

This clonotype was observed at least ten times. This chain joins TRBV9 and TRBJ2-5, with TRBD2 matching 13 bases. Germline-derived CDR1 and CDR2 are SGDLS and YYNGEE. Germline trimming cut 5 bases from V and 2 bases from J; bases unmatched to any gene: 6. The CDR3 is 16 residues long. In DNA, the CDR3 is TGTGCCAGCAGTGAACTAGCGGGGGGGCCTCAAGAGACCCAGTACTTC. Its protein product is CASSELAGGPQETQYF.

This clonotype came up a few times. This chain connects TRBV24-1 to TRBJ2-5; D is perhaps TRBD2 (6 bases). The V gene's germline CDR1 is KGHDR and CDR2 SFDVKD. Trimming stripped 0 bases from V and 5 bases from J, with 15 bases between. The CDR3 runs 16 residues. CDR3 nucleotide sequence: TGTGCCACCAGTGATTTGTATGGGGCAGGGAGGGAGACCCAGTACTTC. It specifies CATSDLYGAGRETQYF.

At least ten counts were recorded for this clonotype. The chain recombines TRBV6-1 with TRBJ2-1; D possibly corresponds to TRBD2 (7 bases). V lost 5 bases, J lost 5 bases, and 19 bases lay in between. This CDR3 is 16 amino acids long. Germline assignment: CDR1 MNHNS and CDR2 SASEGT. CDR3 coding DNA: TGTGCCAGCAGTCTAAGGGGGGGACGACCTAACAATGAGCAGTTCTTC. It is translated as CASSLRGGRPNNEQFF.

This clonotype was found many times. This chain links TRBV5-1 with TRBJ1-5; the match to TRBD1 covers 7 bases. The CDR3 has 14 residues. Unmatched junction bases numbered 8, after V lost 4 bases and J lost 7 bases. The V gene's germline CDR1 is SGHRS and CDR2 YFSETQ. In nucleotides, the CDR3 is TGCGCCAGCAGCGCCTGGACAGGACGGCAGCCCCAGCATTTT. Amino acids: CASSAWTGRQPQHF.

This clonotype was recorded only once. The chain recombines TRBV6-2 or TRBV6-3 with TRBJ2-6, with a weak D call TRBD1 (5 bases). Deletions cut 10 bases from V and 4 bases from J, with 11 bases between. Germline loops: CDR1 MNHEY, CDR2 SVGEGT. This CDR3 contains 13 residues. In DNA form, the CDR3 reads TGTGCCACCAGGGCGTCCGGGGCCAACGTCCTGACTTTC. Amino acids: CATRASGANVLTF.